The 7 T cell receptor beta chains below come from one sample, sequenced in a study of blood T cells in healthy people across ages. PCR was performed a second time for roughly 7 to 12 cycles using a sample-barcoded 5' primer and a J-beta primer mix. One entry per CDR3 protein results from TCRdb running MiXCR on the 5' RACE reads. The profile shows approximately 880,000 distinct CDR3 sequences, around 49% of them singletons. Sequencing was done on a sample of blood. Receptors originate from a man aged 25-45 years in good health.

This chain uses TRBV5-4 with TRBJ1-2, with TRBD1 identical over 8 bases. Germline V gene data show CDR1 as SGHNT and CDR2 as YYREEE (reference sequence). The V gene end was trimmed by 0 bases and the J gene end by 7 bases; junction bases not matched to a gene: 5. This CDR3 spans 14 amino acids. In nucleotides, the CDR3 is TGTGCCAGCAGCTTGGGGGGACAGGCAGCTGGCTACACCTTC. This codes for CASSLGGQAAGYTF.

This rearrangement joins TRBV6-4 to TRBJ2-7, with 9 positions matching TRBD2. Germline V gene data show CDR1 as MRHNA and CDR2 as SNTAGT. Losses at the gene ends were 0 bases for V and 5 bases for J; bases not matched to a gene: 8. This CDR3 contains 16 residues. CDR3 nucleotides: TGTGCCAGCAGTGACTCAGGGCAGCGGGGGGATCACGAGCAGTACTTC. It yields the protein CASSDSGQRGDHEQYF.

V is TRBV11-3 and J is TRBJ2-5; possible D gene TRBD2, 6 bases. The J call is in doubt because the DNA end fits TRBJ2-7 better. Germline CDR1 is SGHNT and CDR2 is YENEEA. This CDR3 is built from 15 residues. The CDR3 here is CASSETGLNPYEQYF. Here the CDR3 DNA reads TGTGCCAGCAGCGAGACGGGACTTAATCCCTACGAGCAGTACTTC.

In this sample, this clonotype turned up a few times. The V and J genes are TRBV9 and TRBJ2-7; the match to TRBD1 covers 12 bases. The CDR3 loop spans 16 amino acids. The germline CDR1 and CDR2 sequences are SGDLS and YYNGEE. V was pared by 3 bases and J by 6 bases, with 10 bases of the junction left unmatched. The CDR3 DNA reads TGTGCCAGCAGCGCAACATCGGGACAGGGGGCTTTCGAGCAGTACTTC. It codes for CASSATSGQGAFEQYF.

The rearrangement links TRBV27 to TRBJ2-5; 8 bases line up with TRBD1. Germline V lookup: CDR1 MNHEY, CDR2 SMNVEV (reference sequence). This CDR3 has 14 amino acids. Trimming cost V 2 bases and J 5 bases; bases outside gene matches: 4. CDR3 amino acids: CASSLQDRVETQYF. The CDR3 bases are TGTGCCAGCAGTTTACAGGACAGGGTTGAGACCCAGTACTTC.

On this clonotype: At one of its ends the junction is not consistent with the germline gene, which may arise from a read error. The chain is built from TRBV29-1 and TRBJ2-3, with D tentatively TRBD1 (6 bases). The germline V gene has CDR1 SQVTM and CDR2 ANQGSEA. The CDR3 has 14 amino acids. In nucleotides, the CDR3 is TGCAGCGTAGGCAACAGGGCCCCCACAGGTACGCAGTATTTT. This gives the protein CSVGNRAPTGTQYF.

This clonotype was seen a handful of times. The V call is TRBV3-1, the J call TRBJ2-3; no clear D gene. Germline CDR1 reads LGHDT; CDR2 reads YNNKEL (reference sequence). The CDR3 has 15 amino acids. The germline V and J ends were trimmed by 1 base and 5 bases, with 13 bases remaining between them. CDR3 region: CASSQGRDRVDTQYF. The CDR3 bases are TGTGCCAGCAGCCAAGGGAGAGACCGCGTAGATACGCAGTATTTT.